This passage covers 16 T cell receptor beta chains from one sample sequenced in a study of cytomegalovirus exposure and HLA in healthy donors (TCRdb year 2017). To prepare the library, the immunoSEQ multiplex PCR assay was applied. A mixture of 60 forward primers for TCR Vbeta segments and 13 reverse primers for TCR Jbeta segments was used in the multiplex PCR. This is the immuneACCESS table as TCRdb keeps it, with only in-frame sequences that have V and J called. A part of the clones is gone; compared with another copy, unresolved V genes explain less than half, and the rest is unexplained. The sample has 150,000 to 200,000 clones on record, around three quarters of them singletons. About 14% of the sample is in the top ten clones. Sequences were obtained from PBMCs. These receptor sequences come from a woman in her twenties or thirties in good health and CMV-seropositive.

As concerns this clone: This sample also contains other DNA sequences that code for the same CDR3. This chain joins TRBV9 and TRBJ2-3; 7 bases fit TRBD1. The CDR3 length is 15 residues. Losses at the gene ends were 0 bases for V and 1 base for J; bases not matched to a gene: 2. Germline CDR1 SGDLS, CDR2 YYNGEE. The CDR3 here is CASSVAGGGTDTQYF. In nucleotides, the CDR3 is TGTGCCAGCAGCGTAGCAGGGGGAGGCACAGATACGCAGTATTTT.

The J gene is TRBJ1-3, the V gene TRBV7-8; D is uncertain. CDR1 is SGHVS and CDR2 is FQNEAQ in the germline V gene. This CDR3 contains 16 residues. Trimming removed 2 bases from V and 1 base from J, with 12 bases in between. CDR3 in DNA: TGTGCCAGCAGCTTACTTTCCCTTTCGTCTGGAAACACCATATATTTT. Translation: CASSLLSLSSGNTIYF.

The chain employs TRBV12-5 and TRBJ1-1; D remains ambiguous. Trimming took 5 bases from V and 10 from J, leaving 17 bases between them. The germline gives CDR1 LGHNT, CDR2 FRNRAP. The CDR3 consists of 13 residues. CDR3 bases: TGTGCTAGTGGTGACGACACCCGCCGGGGAGCTTTCTTT. Encoded protein: CASGDDTRRGAFF.

The chain employs TRBV5-1 and TRBJ2-1, with a tentative D call TRBD1 (6 bases). The CDR3 length is 15 residues. Trimming removed 4 bases from V and 9 bases from J, with 20 bases in between. Germline V gives CDR1 SGHRS, CDR2 YFSETQ. CDR3 amino acids: CASSPGTSGWFEQFF. The CDR3 DNA sequence: TGCGCCAGCAGCCCTGGGACAAGCGGTTGGTTTGAGCAGTTCTTC.

This chain uses TRBV2 with TRBJ1-5, with 7 bases identical to TRBD1. Losses at the gene ends were 6 bases for V and 1 base for J; bases not matched to a gene: 0. Germline loops: CDR1 SNHLY, CDR2 FYNNEI. CDR3 length: 13 residues. In nucleotides, the CDR3 is TGTGCCAGCAGGGGACAGAGCAATCAGCCCCAGCATTTT. It specifies CASRGQSNQPQHF.

This clone was seen just once. J is TRBJ2-5 and V is TRBV7-9, with TRBD1 identical over 11 bases. The V gene end was trimmed by 5 bases and the J gene end by 2 bases; junction bases not matched to a gene: 10. The germline gives CDR1 SEHNR, CDR2 FQNEAQ (reference sequence). The CDR3 has 17 residues. CDR3 in DNA: TGTGCCAGCAGCCCGGGACAGGGGGGCGGCTGGCAAGAGACCCAGTACTTC. The encoded protein is CASSPGQGGGWQETQYF.

This chain uses TRBV6-5 with TRBJ1-6; TRBD1 agrees at 7 bases. The CDR3 consists of 14 residues. CDR1 is MNHEY and CDR2 is SVGAGI in the germline V gene. The J segment lost 8 bases and the V segment lost 6 bases, leaving 7 bases of the junction unmatched. CDR3 amino acids: CASSRQGGDSPLHF. CDR3 sequence (DNA): TGTGCCAGCAGCCGTCAGGGGGGAGATTCACCCCTCCACTTT.

The chain uses TRBV7-6 and TRBJ1-5, with TRBD1 identical over 10 bases. The germline V gene encodes CDR1 SGHVS and CDR2 FNYEAQ. The CDR3 is 16 amino acids. J gave up 0 bases and V 5 bases, and 4 bases lay outside the gene matches. The CDR3 reads CASSLGQGGSNQPQHF. In nucleotides, the CDR3 is TGTGCCAGCAGCCTAGGACAGGGGGGTAGCAATCAGCCCCAGCATTTT.

This chain connects TRBV27 to TRBJ1-5; D gene uncertain. Between the trimmed V and J ends, which lost 7 bases and 5 bases, there was a span of 6 bases. CDR1 is MNHEY and CDR2 is SMNVEV in the germline V gene (reference sequence). CDR3 length: 11 amino acids. As DNA, the CDR3 is TGTGCCAGCACCTGGCATCAGCCCCAGCATTTT. Translating it yields CASTWHQPQHF.

The chain recombines TRBV27 with TRBJ2-1, with D perhaps TRBD1 (5 bases). V was cut by 5 bases and J by 2 bases, with 19 bases left in between. CDR1 and CDR2 (germline): MNHEY, SMNVEV (reference sequence). This CDR3 is built from 17 residues. This CDR3 reads CASSELPLGLAYNEQFF. The CDR3 DNA follows: TGTGCCAGCAGTGAACTACCTCTGGGGCTAGCCTACAATGAGCAGTTCTTC.

The chain combines TRBV9 with TRBJ1-1; 12 bases match TRBD1. The germline CDR1 and CDR2 sequences are SGDLS and YYNGEE. Germline trimming cut 4 bases from V and 11 bases from J; bases unmatched to any gene: 12. This CDR3 has 15 residues. The chain's CDR3 is CASSSVPGQGADAFF. CDR3 sequence (DNA): TGTGCCAGCAGCTCCGTCCCGGGACAGGGGGCCGATGCTTTCTTT. The full variable domain, its missing parts supplied by reference TRBV9 and TRBJ1-1, is DSGVTQTPKHLITATGQRVTLRCSPRSGDLSVYWYQQSLDQGLQFLIQYYNGEERAKGNILERFSAQQFPDLHSELNLSSLELGDSALYFCASSSVPGQGADAFFGQGTRLTVV.

This chain uses TRBV14 with TRBJ1-5; no firm D call. The CDR3 runs to 15 residues. Germline lookup yields CDR1 SGHDN and CDR2 FVKESK. V was trimmed by 0 bases and J by 5 bases, leaving 11 bases between them. The CDR3 DNA sequence: TGTGCCAGCAGCCAAGAGAGGGCCGGCTATCAGCCCCAGCATTTT. Translating it yields CASSQERAGYQPQHF.

The rearrangement uses TRBV21-1 and TRBJ2-4; TRBD2 is taken as the D call from the table, unchecked against the DNA. TRBV21-1 is a listed pseudogene. The CDR3 covers 19 residues. The CDR3 region is CASSTRRASGKGAKNIQYF. CDR3 bases: TGTGCCAGCAGCACGAGGAGGGCTAGCGGCAAGGGAGCCAAAAACATTCAGTACTTC.

The chain uses TRBV18 and TRBJ2-5, with 9 bases lining up with TRBD2. J gave up 3 bases and V 3 bases, and 11 bases lay outside the gene matches. The germline CDR1 and CDR2 sequences are KGHSH and LQKENI. This CDR3 contains 17 residues. The DNA for the CDR3 is TGTGCCAGCTCACCGCGGGGTGGAGCTAGCGGGGAAGAGACCCAGTACTTC. Translated, it gives CASSPRGGASGEETQYF.

In nucleotides, the CDR3 is TGTGCCAGCAGTGAGAGTCTAGCGGGAGTCCCCTTCGCAGATACGCAGTATTTT. The encoded protein is CASSESLAGVPFADTQYF. This chain uses TRBV6-1 with TRBJ2-3, with 10 bases lining up with TRBD2. CDR1 is MNHNS, CDR2 SASEGT, per germline. The CDR3 is 18 residues long. J gave up 4 bases and V 3 bases, and 13 bases lay outside the gene matches.

The CDR3 nucleotides are TGTGCCAGCAGTTACTCAGAGGGTCCAGATACGCAGTATTTT. The encoded protein is CASSYSEGPDTQYF. This sequence joins TRBV6-6 and TRBJ2-3, with TRBD2 as a possible D gene (5 bases). V was shortened by 0 bases and J by 4 bases, with 8 bases between the two germline ends. The germline gives CDR1 MNHNY, CDR2 SVGAGI (reference sequence). The CDR3 has 14 amino acids.